This TCR beta chain was profiled in a study of PD-1 blockade in classical Hodgkin lymphoma. Study overall: Patients were treated with nivolumab at 3 mg/kg, and this was given intravenously every 2 weeks.

J lost 1 base, V lost 0 bases, and 1 base had no gene match. CDR3 size: 16 residues. Germline values: CDR1 MNHEY, CDR2 SVGAGI. Specified time point: cycle 4 day 1 (C4D1), after around six weeks of nivolumab. In every patient, relapse followed autologous stem cell transplantation, while exposure to brentuximab vedotin differed. Investigators obtained CD8+ T cells from thawed PBMCs by magnetic negative selection. This clone has a single count. Its antigen is not identified. Repertoires were generated with immunoSEQ multiplex PCR, while TCRdb's copy carries only in-frame clones and drops some. This repertoire shows under 3,500 clones, around four fifths found once; its top ten account for roughly 27%. Study findings and constraints: Whatever underlies the repertoire differences (possibly disease activity or prior therapy) remains undefined. Researchers reported that CD4+ TCR diversity, though not CD8+, rose significantly by C4D1.

The rearrangement uses TRBV6-5 and TRBJ2-1, with 9 positions matching TRBD2. The sample was CD8+ T cells from blood, taken before the fourth cycle of nivolumab. The sequence was obtained from a human donor with classical Hodgkin lymphoma. CDR3 sequence reads: CASSYSLAGSYNEQFF. The CDR3 coding sequence is TGTGCCAGCAGTTACTCGCTAGCGGGATCCTACAATGAGCAGTTCTTC.